This T cell receptor (beta chain) was identified during a study of cytomegalovirus exposure and HLA in healthy donors. The CDR3 is made up of 16 amino acids. Trimming cost V 6 bases and J 1 base, with 16 bases left between them. Germline values: CDR1 SNHLY, CDR2 FYNNEI. Findings of the study overall: The study listed roughly 160 cytomegalovirus-associated TCR beta chains.

Researchers ran the PCR with 60 Vbeta and 13 Jbeta primers. Produced via immunoSEQ multiplex PCR; TCRdb's table is partial and in-frame only. This listing includes some 80,000 clones. On this clone: Antigen unknown.

This TCR derives from a young woman in good health and CMV-seronegative. The sample was PBMCs. V usage is TRBV2 and J usage is TRBJ2-1; a weak D match, TRBD2 (5 bases). CDR3 nucleotides: TGTGCCAGCAGCAGTGAGGAGGCGGTTTCCTACAATGAGCAGTTCTTC. Translated: CASSSEEAVSYNEQFF.